One sample yielded the 28 T cell receptor beta chains listed below, sequenced in a study. Produced via immunoSEQ multiplex PCR; TCRdb's table is partial and in-frame only. This sample has approximately 70,000 clones, with about 94% found just once. What was sequenced was PBMCs. The origin of the receptors is a man in his forties or fifties with rheumatoid arthritis.

V is TRBV7-2 and J is TRBJ2-7, with 7 bases identical to TRBD1. Germline values: CDR1 SGHTA, CDR2 FQGNSA. V lost 2 bases and J lost 5; bases outside the gene matches: 6. This CDR3 is 14 amino acids long. The CDR3 protein is CASSLKGALNEQYF. The CDR3 region has the DNA TGTGCCAGCAGCTTAAAGGGGGCGCTTAACGAGCAGTACTTC.

The rearrangement joins TRBV29-1 to TRBJ2-7, with 8 bases matching TRBD2. Germline V lookup: CDR1 SQVTM, CDR2 ANQGSEA. V lost 3 bases, J lost 3 bases, and 7 bases stayed unmatched. This CDR3 is 14 amino acids long. This CDR3 reads CSVDERGNFYEQYF. CDR3 coding DNA: TGCAGCGTTGACGAGCGGGGGAACTTCTACGAGCAGTACTTC.

This sequence joins TRBV30 and TRBJ1-1, with D unclear. V lost 3 bases and J 0 bases, leaving 8 bases between the germline ends. Germline V gene data show CDR1 as GTSNPN and CDR2 as SVGIG (reference sequence). The CDR3 has 13 residues. CDR3 residues: CAWSLGMNTEAFF. In nucleotides, the CDR3 is TGTGCCTGGAGCCTTGGAATGAACACTGAAGCTTTCTTT.

This chain links TRBV9 with TRBJ2-7, with 7 bases aligning to TRBD1. After removal of 4 bases from V and 2 bases from J, the junction contained 6 bases not matched to a gene. The CDR3 extends over 14 amino acids. Germline loops: CDR1 SGDLS, CDR2 YYNGEE. The CDR3 here is CASSRRQGTYEQYF. The CDR3, as DNA: TGTGCCAGCAGCAGACGACAGGGTACCTACGAGCAGTACTTC.

The chain's CDR3 is CASRLAGVRSYEQYF. The CDR3 DNA sequence: TGTGCCAGCCGACTAGCGGGAGTTCGGTCCTACGAGCAGTACTTC. V and J are TRBV18 and TRBJ2-7; 12 nucleotides align to TRBD2. The CDR3 runs to 15 residues. Germline V gene sequence: CDR1 KGHSH, CDR2 LQKENI. V lost 8 bases to trimming and J lost 1 base; unmatched junction nucleotides: 6.

The chain employs TRBV30 and TRBJ1-5; D gene unclear. The germline V gene has CDR1 GTSNPN and CDR2 SVGIG (reference sequence). V was pared by 0 bases and J by 3 bases, with 6 bases between. CDR3 length: 13 amino acids. The CDR3: CAWSVSHNQPQHF. The CDR3 bases are TGTGCCTGGAGTGTCTCCCACAATCAGCCCCAGCATTTT.

This clone was seen just once. The chain employs TRBV11-2 and TRBJ1-1, with 7 bases identical to TRBD1. CDR1 SGHAT and CDR2 FQNNGV come from the germline V gene. V lost 2 bases, J lost 0 bases, and 3 bases stayed unmatched. The CDR3 sequence is 15 residues long. CDR3 protein: CASSLPTGMNTEAFF. Written as DNA, the CDR3 is TGTGCCAGCAGCTTACCGACAGGGATGAACACTGAAGCTTTCTTT.

The chain employs TRBV20-1 and TRBJ1-2; no clear D. This CDR3 comprises 12 residues. The V and J ends lost 3 bases and 6 bases respectively, with 11 bases between them. Germline V gene lookup returns CDR1 DFQATT and CDR2 SNEGSKA (reference sequence). The CDR3 coding sequence is TGCAGTGCTAGTGTAGGGTTGGATGGCTACACCTTC. Translation: CSASVGLDGYTF.

The chain combines TRBV27 with TRBJ2-7, with D perhaps assigned TRBD1 or TRBD2 (5 bases each). Germline CDR1 is MNHEY and CDR2 is SMNVEV (reference sequence). This CDR3 spans 14 amino acids. The V end was cut by 6 bases, the J end by 0 bases, with 12 bases between. The CDR3 region is CASRVPGSSYEQYF. The DNA of the CDR3 is TGTGCCAGCAGGGTCCCAGGGAGCTCCTACGAGCAGTACTTC.

The chain uses TRBV30 and TRBJ1-1; TRBD1 matches at 9 bases. V dropped 3 bases and J dropped 4; count of bases not matched to a gene: 6. The CDR3 runs to 14 residues. CDR1 and CDR2 from the germline V gene are GTSNPN and SVGIG (reference sequence). CDR3 amino acids: CAWRRQGVSTEAFF. CDR3 nucleotide sequence: TGTGCCTGGAGGAGACAGGGGGTTAGCACTGAAGCTTTCTTT.

CDR3 loop: CASRVQPQETQYF. The CDR3 bases are TGTGCCAGCAGGGTACAGCCGCAAGAGACCCAGTACTTC. This sequence joins TRBV28 and TRBJ2-5, with no clear D. This CDR3 comprises 13 residues. V lost 6 bases, J lost 2 bases, and 10 bases lay in between. Looked up from germline, CDR1 is MDHEN and CDR2 is SYDVKM.

V and J are TRBV5-1 and TRBJ2-1; 8 bases map to TRBD2. Losses at the gene ends were 4 bases for V and 6 bases for J; bases not matched to a gene: 12. The CDR3 runs 16 residues. Germline CDR1 and CDR2: SGHRS and YFSETQ. Written as DNA, the CDR3 is TGCGCCAGCAGCCCCACCCCGGGACTAGGGTTCAATGAGCAGTTCTTC. The encoded protein is CASSPTPGLGFNEQFF. Full variable domain (rest looked up from reference TRBV5-1 and TRBJ2-1): KAGVTQTPRYLIKTRGQQVTLSCSPISGHRSVSWYQQTPGQGLQFLFEYFSETQRNKGNFPGRFSGRQFSNSRSEMNVSTLELGDSALYLCASSPTPGLGFNEQFFGPGTRLTVL.

This chain uses TRBV19 with TRBJ2-2; D is undetermined. Germline-derived CDR1 and CDR2 are LNHDA and SQIVND (reference sequence). The length of the CDR3 is 16 residues. The V and J ends lost 6 bases and 0 bases respectively, with 14 bases between them. CDR3 DNA sequence: TGTGCCAGTAGCCCTCCGCGCGGAACGAACACCGGGGAGCTGTTTTTT. This sequence encodes CASSPPRGTNTGELFF. Together with reference TRBV19 and TRBJ2-2, the CDR3 gives the full variable domain: DGGITQSPKYLFRKEGQNVTLSCEQNLNHDAMYWYRQDPGQGLRLIYYSQIVNDFQKGDIAEGYSVSREKKESFPLTVTSAQKNPTAFYLCASSPPRGTNTGELFFGEGSRLTVL.

The chain combines TRBV2 with TRBJ1-2; perhaps TRBD1 as D (5 bases). Trimming left V 6 bases short and J 4 bases short, with 18 bases between. There are 15 residues in the CDR3. Per the germline V gene, CDR1 is SNHLY and CDR2 is FYNNEI. This chain's CDR3 is CASSLAEGQAYGYTF. The CDR3, as DNA: TGTGCCAGCAGCCTGGCGGAGGGGCAGGCCTATGGCTACACCTTC. The whole variable domain, remainder taken from reference TRBV2 and TRBJ1-2, is EPEVTQTPSHQVTQMGQEVILRCVPISNHLYFYWYRQILGQKVEFLVSFYNNEISEKSEIFDDQFSVERPDGSNFTLKIRSTKLEDSAMYFCASSLAEGQAYGYTFGSGTRLTVV.

The V gene is TRBV12-3 or TRBV12-4, the J gene TRBJ1-5, with D possibly being TRBD1 (6 bases). The germline V and J ends were trimmed by 1 base and 6 bases, with 7 bases remaining between them. The CDR3 sequence is 13 residues long. The CDR3 protein is CASSLEGGQPQHF. CDR3 nucleotides: TGTGCCAGCAGTTTAGAGGGGGGTCAGCCCCAGCATTTT.

The genes are TRBV25-1 and TRBJ1-1; no reliable D call. The V end lost 3 bases, the J end lost 1 base, and 6 bases lay between the germline ends. CDR3 length: 13 amino acids. Germline V CDR1 and CDR2: MGHDK, SYGVNS. This chain's CDR3 is CASSENRNTEAFF. The CDR3 DNA reads as TGTGCCAGCAGTGAGAACAGGAACACTGAAGCTTTCTTT.

The J gene is TRBJ1-1, the V gene TRBV5-1; D may be TRBD1 (5 bases). The CDR3 length is 15 residues. V lost 6 bases and J 5 bases, leaving 20 bases between the germline ends. CDR1 is SGHRS, CDR2 YFSETQ, per germline. Here the CDR3 reads CASTKTAGGTTEAFF. The DNA of the CDR3 is TGCGCCAGCACGAAGACCGCCGGGGGGACTACTGAAGCTTTCTTT.

V is TRBV9 and J is TRBJ1-2, with a possible D match to TRBD1 (6 bases). V gave up 2 bases and J gave up 3 bases, with 11 bases separating them. Germline loops: CDR1 SGDLS, CDR2 YYNGEE. This CDR3 is built from 14 residues. In nucleotides, the CDR3 is TGTGCCAGCAGCGTCGAAGGGGGATACTATGGCTACACCTTC. This codes for CASSVEGGYYGYTF.

The J gene is TRBJ2-7, the V gene TRBV6-2 or TRBV6-3, with 8 positions matching TRBD1. From germline, CDR1 is MNHEY and CDR2 SVGEGT. The V gene end was trimmed by 6 bases and the J gene end by 2 bases; junction bases not matched to a gene: 15. The CDR3 covers 17 residues. The CDR3 loop is CASSRTTTDRGAYEQYF. CDR3 DNA: TGTGCCAGCAGCCGTACTACGACCGACAGGGGAGCCTACGAGCAGTACTTC.

The V call is TRBV4-3, the J call TRBJ2-1; 9 bases match TRBD2. V shed 0 bases and J 4 bases; nucleotides not matched to a gene: 7. Germline-derived CDR1 and CDR2 are LGHNA and YSLEER. The length of the CDR3 is 17 residues. The CDR3 region is CASSQELWTSVYNEQFF. The CDR3 DNA reads TGCGCCAGCAGCCAAGAGCTCTGGACTAGCGTTTACAATGAGCAGTTCTTC.

This clone was detected once. The rearrangement joins TRBV19 to TRBJ2-1; 10 bases agree with TRBD1. Germline loops: CDR1 LNHDA, CDR2 SQIVND (reference sequence). This CDR3 has 17 residues. V shed 5 bases and J 4 bases; nucleotides not matched to a gene: 11. The CDR3 nucleotides read TGTGCCAGTAGTCCCCACCCCCCGGGACAGGGGTACAATGAGCAGTTCTTC. It specifies CASSPHPPGQGYNEQFF.

The genes are TRBV25-1 and TRBJ1-2, with a tentative D call TRBD1 (6 bases). V lost 5 bases and J 6 bases, leaving 16 bases between the germline ends. In germline, CDR1 is MGHDK, CDR2 SYGVNS. The CDR3 length is 14 residues. The CDR3 DNA sequence: TGTGCCAGCAGTAGCAGGGGATGGGGGGATGGCTACACCTTC. Translation: CASSSRGWGDGYTF.

V is TRBV19 and J is TRBJ1-2; 7 nucleotides line up with TRBD1. CDR3 length equals 16 residues. J was trimmed by 4 bases and V by 10 bases; bases with no gene match: 18. Germline V gene sequence: CDR1 LNHDA, CDR2 SQIVND (reference sequence). The CDR3 reads CATGGTHRGTGYGYTF. The CDR3 nucleotides are TGTGCCACGGGGGGAACCCACAGGGGAACAGGCTATGGCTACACCTTC.

The chain employs TRBV7-6 and TRBJ2-7, with 8 nucleotides matching TRBD2. V lost 4 bases and J lost 0; bases outside the gene matches: 5. The CDR3 spans 15 residues. Germline V gives CDR1 SGHVS, CDR2 FNYEAQ. Here the CDR3 reads CASSSLAANSYEQYF. The CDR3 DNA reads as TGTGCCAGCAGCTCACTAGCGGCTAACTCCTACGAGCAGTACTTC.

V usage is TRBV10-3 and J usage is TRBJ2-1; 8 nucleotides align to TRBD2. Trimming removed 0 bases from V and 8 bases from J; junction bases left unmatched: 9. This CDR3 comprises 16 residues. From germline, CDR1 is ENHRY and CDR2 SYGVKD. The CDR3 spells CAISESIGRAYYEQFF. The CDR3 DNA follows: TGTGCCATCAGTGAGTCAATCGGGAGGGCCTATTATGAGCAGTTCTTC.

This chain connects TRBV7-2 to TRBJ2-7; D remains unclear. Deletions cut 1 base from V and 4 bases from J, with 5 bases between. This CDR3 is 12 amino acids long. Germline CDR1 and CDR2: SGHTA and FQGNSA. The chain's CDR3 is CASSLVTYEQYF. Written as DNA, the CDR3 is TGTGCCAGCAGCTTAGTTACTTACGAGCAGTACTTC.

As DNA, the CDR3 is TGTGCCAGCCGGGACAGGGGGCCTTATGGCTACACCTTC. This encodes CASRDRGPYGYTF. The genes are TRBV27 and TRBJ1-2; the match to TRBD1 covers 12 bases. The CDR3 contains 13 residues. CDR1 is MNHEY and CDR2 is SMNVEV in the germline V gene (reference sequence). After removal of 8 bases from V and 5 bases from J, the junction contained 3 bases not matched to a gene.

This rearrangement joins TRBV9 to TRBJ2-1; D call uncertain. CDR3 length: 18 residues. CDR1 is SGDLS, CDR2 YYNGEE, per germline. V was trimmed by 4 bases and J by 0 bases, leaving 20 bases between them. DNA for the CDR3: TGTGCCAGCAGCACCCCCGTCGGAAGGACCGACTCCTACAATGAGCAGTTCTTC. It is translated as CASSTPVGRTDSYNEQFF.